This T cell receptor beta chain was identified during a study of blood T cell repertoires in COVID-19 (dated by TCRdb to the early 2020s). In the study overall: Collaborator samples came from the United States, Italy and Spain and covered acute and convalescent phases of COVID-19. Nearly every sample came with metadata listing a de-identified subject ID, COVID-19 status, age in years and sex. Samples were obtained from the ongoing ImmuneRACE study (first 160 participants) and from roughly 1,300 subjects provided by 6 global collaborators. The material from the prospective study consisted of cDNA or gDNA derived from T cells, B-cell-depleted T cells, or PBMCs. The repertoires were released in a freely available public database meant as a resource for research on the immune response to SARS-CoV-2. Subjects who had been exposed to COVID-19, were actively infected with it, or had recovered from it provided the deeply sampled blood TCRbeta repertoires that made up the dataset. HLA class I and class II types, where available, came from metadata supplied by the sample provider rather than from assay-based typing. Beyond this particular receptor, the publication reports: How much clinical and demographic metadata was included differed by source and by participant, and the metadata was provided uncurated.

Enrolling through a virtual design, the prospective study's participants ranged in age from roughly 18 to 90 years and lived across approximately 25 United States geographic areas. Cohort assignment in the prospective study relied on participant-reported clinical history from a screening survey and a study questionnaire. In the prospective study, whole blood, serum and a nasopharyngeal or oropharyngeal swab were collected from each participant by mobile phlebotomists. Participants in the prospective study had the option to provide additional blood draws and questionnaires over a roughly 2-month period. Prospective study blood samples were shipped either frozen or at room temperature before DNA extraction. V is pared back by 4 bases and J by 0 bases, with 7 bases lying between the germline termini. Its CDR3 holds 15 amino acids, cysteine through phenylalanine. The kept DNA is CDR3 alone, 45 bases in frame from the first base. Taken from the germline V gene, the CDR1 and CDR2 loops are MNHEY and SVGAGI.

This clone has only one observation. Its antigen has not been determined. Base qualities are not recorded, but no much larger clone differs from it by a single base. The immunoSEQ Assay, a bias-controlled multiplex PCR, was used to amplify TCRbeta CDR3 regions from genomic DNA. The source study handled its data this way. Nucleated cell counts per sample were estimated from amplification of reference gene primers within the assay. Sequence reads were collapsed and filtered to measure the absolute abundance of every unique TCRbeta CDR3 rearrangement. For each sample, productive Simpson clonality was calculated by taking the square root of Simpson's diversity index across productive rearrangements. As stored in TCRdb, this immuneACCESS dataset retains in-frame rearrangements with V and J assigned. A fraction of the clones does not appear; measured against another copy, unresolved V genes explain less than half of the discrepancy, and the remainder lacks a known reason. Clonal size and the V and J genes are those of that table, whereas D and trimming came from the DNA. Recorded for this sample are about 280,000 clones; around 90% of them occurred a single time. Approximately 4% of the sample rests with the top ten.

This TCR derives from a woman aged 25 to 45 with acute COVID-19. Recombination linked TRBV6-5 to TRBJ2-6; the D gene is unclear. Source material: PBMCs or T cells enriched from blood (not recorded which). The CDR3 protein: CASSSLASGANVLTF. The DNA sequence is given as TGTGCCAGCAGTTCCTTGGCCTCTGGGGCCAACGTCCTGACTTTC.